A single sample gave rise to the 32 T cell receptor beta chains below, sequenced in a study of OX40 agonist ivuxolimab in advanced cancers. Sequencing used immunoSEQ multiplex PCR; TCRdb keeps in-frame clones, though not all of them. This repertoire shows 70,000 to 75,000 clones, 85% found once; its top ten account for under 7%. Sequencing used CD4+ or CD8+ T cells sorted from blood, obtained in a trial of the OX40 agonist ivuxolimab. These receptors came from an adult with an advanced solid tumor such as melanoma, head and neck, liver or kidney cancer.

V usage is TRBV28 and J usage is TRBJ2-7; perhaps TRBD2 as D (6 bases). Germline CDR1 is MDHEN and CDR2 is SYDVKM. The germline V and J ends were trimmed by 6 bases and 1 base, with 19 bases remaining between them. This CDR3 region has 16 residues. The CDR3 protein is CASSSGLFLVSYEQYF. The CDR3 bases are TGTGCCAGCAGCTCCGGACTATTTCTCGTTTCCTACGAGCAGTACTTC.

This clone has a handful of counts. The rearrangement uses TRBV4-3 and TRBJ2-1; 8 bases are shared with TRBD1. The CDR3 runs to 17 residues. With V trimmed by 5 bases and J by 10 bases, 19 bases remained unmatched. The germline V gene has CDR1 LGHNA and CDR2 YSLEER. CDR3 coding DNA: TGCGCCAGCAGCTCGCAACTACAGGGGGTAACGGTCAACGAGCAGTTCTTC. It encodes CASSSQLQGVTVNEQFF.

The genes are TRBV2 and TRBJ2-5; 8 bases fit TRBD1. The CDR3 has 15 amino acids. Germline V CDR1 and CDR2: SNHLY, FYNNEI. With 7 bases clipped from V and 5 bases from J, the junction kept 12 bases outside the gene matches. CDR3 bases: TGTGCCAGCAAGAGTCGGACAGGGCAGGGGGAGACCCAGTACTTC. Its protein is CASKSRTGQGETQYF.

The V and J genes are TRBV5-1 and TRBJ2-2; 11 bases match TRBD2. The germline CDR1 and CDR2 sequences are SGHRS and YFSETQ. CDR3 size: 16 residues. V shed 7 bases and J 6 bases; nucleotides not matched to a gene: 11. The CDR3 loop is CASREASGGLPGELFF. The CDR3 nucleotides read TGCGCCAGCCGGGAGGCTAGCGGGGGGTTGCCCGGGGAGCTGTTTTTT.

V usage is TRBV11-2 and J usage is TRBJ1-3; tentatively, D is TRBD1 (5 bases). This CDR3 spans 15 amino acids. Trimming stripped 5 bases from V and 0 bases from J, with 11 bases between. Germline V gene lookup returns CDR1 SGHAT and CDR2 FQNNGV. The CDR3 loop reads CASSLTDSSGNTIYF. CDR3 bases: TGTGCCAGCAGCCTGACCGACAGCTCTGGAAACACCATATATTTT.

The rearrangement joins TRBV5-1 to TRBJ1-1, with a weak D call TRBD1 (5 bases). Deletions cut 0 bases from V and 1 base from J, with 7 bases between. CDR3 length: 14 amino acids. Germline assignment: CDR1 SGHRS and CDR2 YFSETQ. CDR3 nucleotide sequence: TGCGCCAGCAGCTTGGCAGGGTGGAACACTGAAGCTTTCTTT. Amino acid sequence: CASSLAGWNTEAFF.

There are a few counts of this clone. V is TRBV21-1 and J is TRBJ2-3. TRBV21-1 is recorded as a pseudogene. CDR3 length: 18 residues. The CDR3 bases are TGTGCCAGCAGCAAAGTGGCCAGTCACTTGGTTCGCACAGATACGCAGTATTTT. Translating gives CASSKVASHLVRTDTQYF.

The chain is built from TRBV21-1 and TRBJ2-7; no DNA check was done on the table's D call, TRBD2. TRBV21-1 is labeled a pseudogene. This CDR3 is 13 amino acids long. The CDR3 nucleotides are TGTGCCAGCAGCAAAGCGGGAGGGTACGAGCAGTACTTC. Its protein product is CASSKAGGYEQYF.

In this sample, this clone turned up a few times. CDR3 nucleotides: TGTGCCAGCCCCCTCGTGGTATCCCGGGGCTACACCTTC. It codes for CASPLVVSRGYTF. The chain has TRBV7-2 and TRBJ1-2, with no clear D. From germline, CDR1 is SGHTA and CDR2 FQGNSA. The CDR3 runs to 13 residues. V shed 8 bases and J shed 8 bases, with 18 bases lying between them.

Here the CDR3 reads CASSLDLAVGGGTDTQYF. CDR3 nucleotides: TGCGCCAGCAGCCTTGATCTAGCGGTAGGGGGGGGCACAGATACGCAGTATTTT. The gene calls are TRBV4-3 and TRBJ2-3, with D tentatively TRBD2 (7 bases). This CDR3 is 18 amino acids long. Germline CDR1 is LGHNA and CDR2 is YSLEER. V lost 4 bases and J 1 base, leaving 21 bases between the germline ends.

This chain joins TRBV6-5 and TRBJ2-3; 7 bases agree with TRBD2. This CDR3 has 15 amino acids. Unmatched junction bases numbered 10, after V lost 2 bases and J lost 8 bases. Germline CDR1 and CDR2: MNHEY and SVGAGI. CDR3 in DNA: TGTGCCAGCAGTTACGGGGAGGGGAGGGCTGTTACGCAGTATTTT. Translated: CASSYGEGRAVTQYF.

The chain links TRBV7-3 to TRBJ1-5; D is ambiguous. Germline assignment: CDR1 SGHTA and CDR2 FQGTGA. With 6 bases removed from V and 9 bases from J, the gap between germline ends came to 15 bases. The CDR3 extends over 13 amino acids. The CDR3 sequence: CASSSEGGSPQHF. The CDR3 DNA is TGTGCCAGCAGTTCCGAGGGAGGTTCGCCCCAGCATTTT.

V is TRBV11-2 and J is TRBJ2-1; perhaps TRBD2 as D (6 bases). Trimming cost V 3 bases and J 2 bases, with 11 bases left between them. CDR1 SGHAT and CDR2 FQNNGV come from the germline V gene. This CDR3 has 15 amino acids. The CDR3 bases are TGTGCCAGCAGCTTCTTAGCGGACCCCTACAATGAGCAGTTCTTC. Protein product: CASSFLADPYNEQFF.

This sequence joins TRBV5-1 and TRBJ1-6; no firm D call. The V gene's germline CDR1 is SGHRS and CDR2 YFSETQ. V dropped 4 bases and J dropped 7 bases, with 15 bases sitting between them. The CDR3 runs 15 residues. In DNA form, the CDR3 reads TGCGCCAGCAGCCCTCTCGGGGTCGGCAATTCACCCCTCCACTTT. Protein: CASSPLGVGNSPLHF.

This rearrangement joins TRBV2 to TRBJ2-1; perhaps D is TRBD1 or TRBD2 (5 bases each). The CDR3 consists of 15 residues. Germline V gene lookup returns CDR1 SNHLY and CDR2 FYNNEI. V was trimmed by 7 bases and J by 9 bases, leaving 22 bases between them. The CDR3 sequence is CASKLRDRAFGEQFF. The CDR3 nucleotides read TGTGCCAGCAAGCTCCGGGACCGGGCTTTCGGTGAGCAGTTCTTC.

This chain connects TRBV28 to TRBJ2-5; D is unresolved. V dropped 3 bases and J dropped 4 bases, with 18 bases sitting between them. The germline V gene has CDR1 MDHEN and CDR2 SYDVKM. This CDR3 contains 16 residues. The CDR3 protein is CASSLVLGMPGETQYF. Written as DNA, the CDR3 is TGTGCCAGCAGTTTGGTCCTAGGGATGCCAGGAGAGACCCAGTACTTC.

The rearrangement joins TRBV5-8 to TRBJ1-1; D might be TRBD1 (6 bases). Germline V gives CDR1 SGHTS, CDR2 YDEGEE. The CDR3 is 16 amino acids. V lost 2 bases to trimming and J lost 6 bases, with 20 bases between them. CDR3 residues: CASSLQGVAGVSEAFF. The CDR3 DNA is TGTGCCAGCAGCTTACAAGGCGTGGCAGGGGTATCTGAAGCTTTCTTT.

V is TRBV5-1 and J is TRBJ2-4, with 9 bases fitting TRBD1. V dropped 3 bases and J dropped 8; count of bases not matched to a gene: 6. The CDR3 is 14 residues long. Germline assignment: CDR1 SGHRS and CDR2 YFSETQ. This CDR3 is CASSSPGQGDIQYF. CDR3 coding DNA: TGCGCCAGCAGCTCTCCGGGACAGGGAGACATTCAGTACTTC.

The V call is TRBV11-2, the J call TRBJ1-6, with 9 bases aligning to TRBD1. The germline CDR1 and CDR2 sequences are SGHAT and FQNNGV. There are 17 residues in the CDR3. V shed 0 bases and J 10 bases; nucleotides not matched to a gene: 10. The CDR3 loop is CASSLDGTGWAFSPLHF. In DNA form, the CDR3 reads TGTGCCAGCAGCTTAGACGGGACAGGGTGGGCTTTCTCACCCCTCCACTTT.

The V gene is TRBV4-1, the J gene TRBJ2-3, with 10 bases that match TRBD2. J lost 5 bases, V lost 4 bases, and 12 bases had no gene match. The length of the CDR3 is 17 residues. Germline V gene sequence: CDR1 MGHRA, CDR2 YSYEKL. DNA of the CDR3: TGCGCCAGCAGCCCCCAATCTAGCGGGGGAGGGCAAGATACGCAGTATTTT. Translating it yields CASSPQSSGGGQDTQYF.

This chain joins TRBV9 and TRBJ1-3; 10 nucleotides match TRBD1. The CDR3 spans 15 residues. CDR1 and CDR2 (germline): SGDLS, YYNGEE. Germline trimming cut 3 bases from V and 0 bases from J; bases unmatched to any gene: 0. CDR3 nucleotide sequence: TGTGCCAGCAGCGGGGACAGGGGCTCTGGAAACACCATATATTTT. Translating gives CASSGDRGSGNTIYF.

In nucleotides, the CDR3 is TGCGCCAGCAGTGAGTCGAACAGGGGGCTCACCTTC. Its protein product is CASSESNRGLTF. The chain couples TRBV10-2 to TRBJ1-2; TRBD1 aligns across 9 bases. The CDR3 has 12 residues. Trimming cost V 0 bases and J 13 bases; bases outside gene matches: 3. Germline CDR1 is WSHSY and CDR2 is SAAADI.

Remarks on this clone: Sequence at one end of the junction differs from germline and may be a read error. The genes are TRBV7-7 and TRBJ2-3; 8 bases are a match to TRBD2. The germline gives CDR1 SSHAT, CDR2 FNYEAQ (reference sequence). This CDR3 contains 15 residues. CDR3 region: CASSFGGAWTDTQYF. CDR3 DNA: TGTGCTAGCAGCTTCGGGGGGGCCTGGACAGATACGCAGTATTTT.

This clone is a singleton in its sample. The chain recombines TRBV6-5 with TRBJ2-3; D is uncertain. V lost 6 bases and J lost 8, with 18 bases in between. CDR3 length: 14 amino acids. Germline V gene sequence: CDR1 MNHEY, CDR2 SVGAGI. The CDR3 reads CASRDGLRTGTQYF. In DNA, the CDR3 is TGTGCCAGCAGGGATGGCTTACGCACGGGTACGCAGTATTTT.

This chain connects TRBV30 to TRBJ1-2; D remains unclear. Germline values: CDR1 GTSNPN, CDR2 SVGIG (reference sequence). CDR3 length equals 14 residues. V was trimmed by 4 bases and J by 2 bases, leaving 14 bases between them. The CDR3 is CAWNIGRVNYGYTF. The CDR3 DNA reads as TGTGCCTGGAATATCGGAAGAGTAAACTATGGCTACACCTTC.

This chain links TRBV28 with TRBJ1-6; weak D call: TRBD1 (5 bases). V was pared by 5 bases and J by 4 bases, with 9 bases between. This CDR3 comprises 14 residues. Germline assignment: CDR1 MDHEN and CDR2 SYDVKM. Here the CDR3 reads CASSRGGYNSPLHF. Here the CDR3 DNA reads TGTGCCAGCAGTAGGGGAGGGTATAATTCACCCCTCCACTTT.

This chain joins TRBV4-3 and TRBJ2-7; 7 bases line up with TRBD1. V was pared by 3 bases and J by 7 bases, with 9 bases of the junction left unmatched. CDR3 length: 14 residues. CDR1 and CDR2 (germline): LGHNA, YSLEER. CDR3 loop: CASSHSGGSGEQYF. CDR3 sequence (DNA): TGCGCCAGCAGCCATTCAGGGGGTTCGGGGGAGCAGTACTTC.

The chain has TRBV28 and TRBJ2-5, with 7 bases that match TRBD2. The CDR3 covers 15 residues. The germline CDR1 and CDR2 sequences are MDHEN and SYDVKM. Germline trimming cut 3 bases from V and 2 bases from J; bases unmatched to any gene: 6. This chain's CDR3 is CASSFPRDYQETQYF. CDR3 sequence (DNA): TGTGCCAGCAGTTTCCCGCGGGACTATCAAGAGACCCAGTACTTC.

This rearrangement joins TRBV5-6 to TRBJ2-3; possible D gene TRBD2, 6 bases. Germline CDR1 is SGHDT and CDR2 is YYEEEE. V lost 0 bases and J lost 11, with 7 bases in between. The CDR3 extends over 11 amino acids. The CDR3, as DNA: TGTGCCAGCAGCTTGGGGCGGGAGCAGTATTTT. Its protein is CASSLGREQYF.

This sequence joins TRBV6-5 and TRBJ1-1, with D possibly being TRBD1 (5 bases). In germline, CDR1 is MNHEY, CDR2 SVGAGI. This CDR3 spans 13 amino acids. The ends were cut back, 2 bases at V and 4 bases at J, with 8 bases in the middle. For the CDR3, the DNA is TGTGCCAGCAGTTACAGGGGCGGCACTGAAGCTTTCTTT. Translating gives CASSYRGGTEAFF.

This chain uses TRBV7-2 with TRBJ2-1; weak D call: TRBD2 (6 bases). Germline CDR1 is SGHTA and CDR2 is FQGNSA. Trimming pared 5 bases from V and 3 bases from J, leaving 14 bases between. The CDR3 runs to 15 residues. The CDR3 spells CASSPARDFYNEQFF. The CDR3, as DNA: TGTGCCAGCAGCCCCGCACGGGACTTCTACAATGAGCAGTTCTTC.

Written as DNA, the CDR3 is TGTGCCAGCAGCCATAGACAGGGGGCCCCCACAGATACGCAGTATTTT. Protein sequence: CASSHRQGAPTDTQYF. The chain carries TRBV27 and TRBJ2-3; TRBD1 agrees at 10 bases. This CDR3 has 16 amino acids. Germline values: CDR1 MNHEY, CDR2 SMNVEV (reference sequence). V shed 6 bases, J shed 2 bases, and the junction held 8 bases outside the gene matches.